This is a list of T cell receptor beta chains from one sample in a study of response to subunit inactivated influenza vaccine. TCRdb fed the RT-PCR reads into MiXCR, producing one record per CDR3 protein. The data hold about 700,000 distinct CDR3 sequences, with approximately 14% observed a single time. Sample: PBMCs from blood, taken approximately 15 days before vaccination. The receptors were sampled from a man between 45 and 60 years old who received an inactivated influenza vaccine. Both conserved end residues are part of each CDR3. D genes are given only for firm matches. The size of a clone is reported for some rows only, either as once, few or many, or as a class for expanded clones.

few	TRBV20-1	TRBJ2-7	TRBD2	CSARLAGVNEQYF	TGCAGTGCCAGACTAGCGGGAGTGAACGAGCAGTACTTC
few	TRBV7-2	TRBJ2-3	NA	CASNRGPMDTQYF	TGTGCCAGCAACCGGGGCCCAATGGATACGCAGTATTTT
few	TRBV18	TRBJ2-5	TRBD2	CASSPNAGEETQYF	TGTGCCAGCTCACCGAACGCGGGAGAAGAGACCCAGTACTTC
few	TRBV6-2/TRBV6-3	TRBJ2-2	TRBD2	CASSYYPPGLAGEHTGELFF	TGTGCCAGCAGTTACTATCCCCCGGGACTAGCGGGAGAGCACACCGGGGAGCTGTTTTTT
NA	TRBV6-5	TRBJ1-1	NA	CASSYSITANTEAFF	TGTGCCAGCAGTTACTCGATAACAGCGAACACTGAAGCTTTCTTT
NA	TRBV7-9	TRBJ2-7	TRBD2	CASSLDGLRTSASEQYF	TGTGCCAGCAGCTTAGATGGGTTGAGGACTAGTGCGTCCGAGCAGTACTTC
few	TRBV5-1	TRBJ1-1	NA	CASRSGTANTEAFF	TGCGCCAGCAGATCCGGGACGGCCAACACTGAAGCTTTCTTT
few	TRBV6-5	TRBJ2-7	NA	CASSYGDPYEQYF	TGTGCCAGCAGTTACGGCGACCCCTACGAGCAGTACTTC
NA	TRBV6-5	TRBJ1-6	NA	CASSRPKSPLHF	TGTGCCAGCAGTCGTCCAAAATCACCCCTCCACTTT
many	TRBV20-1	TRBJ2-7	NA	CSARGTGRTYEQYF	TGCAGTGCTAGAGGAACGGGACGAACCTACGAGCAGTACTTC
NA	TRBV20-1	TRBJ2-3	NA	CSAETSVDTQYF	TGCAGTGCAGAGACATCAGTAGATACGCAGTATTTT
NA	TRBV25-1	TRBJ1-2	NA	CASSESSGDGYTF	TGTGCCAGCAGTGAATCTTCAGGGGACGGCTACACCTTC
few	TRBV19	TRBJ2-3	NA	CASRGLRSAGTDTQYF	TGTGCCAGTAGGGGCCTGCGGTCGGCGGGCACAGATACGCAGTATTTT
few	TRBV6-5	TRBJ2-5	TRBD1	CASSYGTAVTQYF	TGTGCCAGCAGTTACGGGACAGCCGTCACCCAGTACTTC
few	TRBV15	TRBJ1-5	NA	CATSRGGYHQPQHF	TGTGCCACCAGCAGAGGAGGGTACCATCAGCCCCAGCATTTT
few	TRBV11-3	TRBJ2-3	NA	CASSLGGSEVMQYF	TGTGCCAGCAGCTTAGGGGGATCGGAAGTGATGCAGTATTTT
NA	TRBV12-3/TRBV12-4	TRBJ2-1	NA	CASRISGVRGHEQFF	TGTGCCAGCAGGATCTCAGGGGTGAGGGGCCATGAGCAGTTCTTC
NA	TRBV4-2	TRBJ2-5	NA	CASSQDVGVGTQYF	TGTGCCAGCAGCCAAGATGTCGGGGTTGGGACCCAGTACTTC
NA	TRBV2	TRBJ2-5	TRBD1	CASGYKTGWTETQYF	TGTGCCAGCGGGTACAAGACAGGGTGGACAGAGACCCAGTACTTC
NA	TRBV28	TRBJ2-1	NA	CASSLLRDFYNEQFF	TGTGCCAGCAGTTTATTGCGGGACTTCTACAATGAGCAGTTCTTC
many	TRBV7-2	TRBJ2-3	NA	CASSLGGADDTQYF	TGTGCCAGCAGCTTGGGGGGGGCCGACGATACGCAGTATTTT
many	TRBV6-6	TRBJ1-1	NA	CASSSLGGSEAFF	TGTGCCAGCAGTTCTCTGGGGGGGTCTGAAGCTTTCTTT
few	TRBV5-4	TRBJ1-1	NA	CASSFRGSGINTEAFF	TGTGCCAGCAGCTTTCGGGGCAGCGGGATAAACACTGAAGCTTTCTTT
few	TRBV6-5	TRBJ1-5	NA	CASSFPGGQSTAQHF	TGTGCCAGCAGTTTCCCCGGAGGGCAGTCGACAGCCCAGCATTTT